This TCR beta chain came from a study of T cell responses to AZD1222 COVID-19 vaccine (TCRdb year 2021). The study in broad terms: AZD1222 recipients with second doses at about 4 weeks or about 12 weeks were pooled, because spike-specific TCR depth and breadth did not differ between schedules. A total of 230 to 250 trial participants underwent TCR sequencing, of whom about 210 received two doses of AZD1222 and 26 received two doses of the MenACWY control vaccine. Trial participants were enrolled into age subgroups of 18-55, 56-69 and 70-plus years, which contained about 150, 28 and 57 TCR-sequenced participants, respectively. Study-wide findings and limitations: Reportedly, almost half of the unique spike-specific TCRs recognized epitopes lying outside the regions that are mutated in the B.1.351 and B.1.1.7 variants. Spike-specific TCR breadth and depth rose significantly after two AZD1222 doses compared with day 0 and with MenACWY recipients. Because no day 14 peak-response samples were available, repertoires were characterized only after the peak T cell response. The 56-69-year group was small, and its depth increase did not reach significance, likely because of low power. The vaccine-associated CD4 TCRs covered the entire spike protein, and the dominant responses fell in regions 160-218 and 743-854. Participants were mostly white British, with more females than males. The authors suggested clonal diversity may have been underestimated. Conclusions about previously exposed vaccinees are limited because only five to seven AZD1222 recipients were SARS-CoV-2 seropositive at baseline.

Its CDR3 holds 17 amino acids, cysteine through phenylalanine. The only DNA kept is the CDR3, 51 bases in frame from the first base. Germline trimming: 4 bases from V, 4 bases from J; junction bases outside gene matches: 15. CDR1 and CDR2, per the germline V gene, are SGHRS and YFSETQ. The CDR3 regions of human TCRbeta chains were analyzed by immunosequencing. From the authors' description of their analysis: Repertoire TCRs were checked for matches against a reference library of SARS-CoV-2-specific TCRs that had been generated using the MIRA antigen-specificity platform. Breadth was defined as the fraction of unique TCRs that were SARS-CoV-2-associated. Depth was defined as the fraction of total T cells that were SARS-CoV-2-associated. Using the MIRA data, every spike-specific TCR was mapped to the spike region that the TCR reacted to and assigned to either a CD4 or a CD8 class. Log10-transformed breadth and depth values were compared by one-way ANOVA with Sidak's multiple comparisons tests. Held by TCRdb, this immuneACCESS table contains in-frame sequences only and omits some clones. Under half of the omission traces to an unresolved V gene where checked; the cause of the rest is unknown. V and J calls and clone size follow that table, whereas D and trimming were derived from the DNA. The sample includes about 100,000 clones, with around nine tenths observed a single time. The ten largest clones take up about 3% of the sample.

Sample time point, as interpreted from the label and publication: baseline before first vaccination. Vaccinee samples came from UK trials COV001 and COV002, including a single-blind randomized controlled phase 2/3 trial of AZD1222 (ChAdOx1 nCoV-19) in healthy adults. Trial participant PBMC samples were collected at day 0 and day 28 after the second dose for TCRbeta chain sequencing. As for this clone: No antigen is known for it. The sample holds no much larger clone one base away, and base qualities are not on file.

This receptor was taken from an adult in good health. Specimen: peripheral blood, collected on day 0 of AZD1222 vaccination. The chain is assembled from TRBV5-1 and TRBJ1-1; a stretch of 8 junction bases matches TRBD1. The encoded CDR3 is CASSAYQGARGSTEAFF. DNA sequence: TGCGCCAGCAGCGCATACCAGGGGGCGCGGGGAAGCACTGAAGCTTTCTTT.